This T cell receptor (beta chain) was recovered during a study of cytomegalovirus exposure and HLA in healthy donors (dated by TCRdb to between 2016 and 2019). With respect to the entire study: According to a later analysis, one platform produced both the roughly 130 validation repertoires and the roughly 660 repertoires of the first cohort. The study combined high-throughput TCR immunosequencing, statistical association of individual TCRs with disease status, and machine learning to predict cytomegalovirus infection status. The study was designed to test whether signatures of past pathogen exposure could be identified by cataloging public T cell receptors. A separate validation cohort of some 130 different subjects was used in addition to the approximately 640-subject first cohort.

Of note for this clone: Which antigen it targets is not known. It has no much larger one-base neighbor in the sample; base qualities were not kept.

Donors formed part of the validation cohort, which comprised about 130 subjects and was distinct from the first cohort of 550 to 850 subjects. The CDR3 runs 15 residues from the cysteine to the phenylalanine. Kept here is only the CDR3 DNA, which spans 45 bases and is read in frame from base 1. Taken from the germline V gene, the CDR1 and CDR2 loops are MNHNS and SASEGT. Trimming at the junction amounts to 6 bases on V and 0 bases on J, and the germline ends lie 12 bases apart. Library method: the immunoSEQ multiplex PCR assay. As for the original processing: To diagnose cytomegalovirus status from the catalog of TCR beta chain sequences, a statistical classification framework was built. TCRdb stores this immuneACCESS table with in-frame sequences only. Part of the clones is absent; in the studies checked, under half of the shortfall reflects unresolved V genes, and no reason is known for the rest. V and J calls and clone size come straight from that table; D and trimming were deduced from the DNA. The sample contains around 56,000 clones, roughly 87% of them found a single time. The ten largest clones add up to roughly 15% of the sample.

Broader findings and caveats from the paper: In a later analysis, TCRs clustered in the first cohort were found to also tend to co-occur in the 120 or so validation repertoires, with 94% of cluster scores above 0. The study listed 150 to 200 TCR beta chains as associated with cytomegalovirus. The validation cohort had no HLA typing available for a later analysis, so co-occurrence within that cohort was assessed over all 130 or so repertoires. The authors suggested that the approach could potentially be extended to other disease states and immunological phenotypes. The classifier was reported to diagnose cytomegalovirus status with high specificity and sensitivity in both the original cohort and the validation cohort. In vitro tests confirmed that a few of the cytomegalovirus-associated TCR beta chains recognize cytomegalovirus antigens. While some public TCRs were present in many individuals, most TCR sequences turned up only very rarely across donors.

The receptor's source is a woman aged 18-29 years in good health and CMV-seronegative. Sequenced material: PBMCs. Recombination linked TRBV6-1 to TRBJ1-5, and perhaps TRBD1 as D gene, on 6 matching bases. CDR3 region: CASRDSQYSNQPQHF. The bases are TGTGCCAGCAGGGACAGCCAATATAGCAATCAGCCCCAGCATTTT.